This T cell receptor (beta chain) was sequenced for a study of T cell responses to AZD1222 COVID-19 vaccine. General observations from the study: Donors were chiefly white British, with a greater number of females, and clonal diversity was perhaps underestimated.

CDR1 is SGHDT and CDR2 is YYEEEE in the germline V gene. This CDR3 region has 14 residues. The V gene lost 5 bases and the J gene lost 2 bases, with 13 bases spanning the gap. Points on this clone: Antigen unknown.

Repertoires were generated with immunoSEQ multiplex PCR, while TCRdb's copy carries only in-frame clones and drops some. The sample lists 75,000 to 90,000 clones, 90% seen once, with around 4.9% in the top ten. This TCR was sampled from an adult in good health. This chain connects TRBV5-6 to TRBJ2-5; D is perhaps TRBD1 (6 bases). Material: peripheral blood, obtained on day 0 of AZD1222 vaccination. The CDR3 nucleotides read TGTGCCAGCAGGAAAACAGGGCGTCAAGAGACCCAGTACTTC. Residues: CASRKTGRQETQYF.